This T cell receptor (beta chain) came from a study of neurological immune-mediated disorders (dated by TCRdb to the late 2010s). In the study overall: Among the approximately 34 multiple sclerosis patients, relapsing-remitting MS accounted for approximately 30 and secondary progressive MS accounted for 3. Peripheral blood TCR-beta repertoires from HTLV-I-associated myelopathy (HAM/TSP) patients, multiple sclerosis patients and healthy controls were compared by UMI-based sequencing. The cohort included about 66 subjects: some 14 with HAM/TSP, around 35 with multiple sclerosis, and around 20 healthy controls. The approximately 110 TCR-beta libraries included longitudinal samples, technical triplicates and paired sorted CD4+ and CD8+ T-cell subsets alongside PBMC samples.

Summary of the overall study and its limitations: TCR clonal expansion was greatest in HAM/TSP patients and smallest in MS patients, who ranked below even healthy controls. Expanded clones from different subjects shared no identical CDR3 amino acid sequences, which suggests that TCR-beta repertoires were private in all groups. No association of the MS cluster with clinical or MRI features was observed, and the need for larger cohorts was stated by the authors. Phylogenetic analysis grouped repertoires from 18 of 34 MS patients into a cluster of related CDR3 sequences, suggesting a possible repertoire-level signature.

Clipping removes 5 bases from V and 5 bases from J, with 6 as the unmatched junction base count. CDR1 is given as MNHEY and CDR2 as SMNVEV, both from the germline V gene (reference sequence). The CDR3 goes from the cysteine to the phenylalanine over 14 residues. Only the CDR3 region is kept as DNA, spanning 42 bases read in frame from base 1. cDNA was synthesized by template-switch 5'RACE using a primer with a 10-nucleotide random unique molecular identifier that tagged each TCR transcript. Over 170 million TCR-beta sequences, covering 15-18 subjects, were produced in each sequencing run. Total RNA was extracted with the RNeasy kit. The KAPA Real-time Library Amplification kit was used to amplify TCR-beta VDJ regions with primers for the TCR constant region and the 5'RACE anchor. Sample indexes and Illumina adaptors were added in a first PCR, and a second PCR then increased library yield. After Ampure bead purification, the TCR product of roughly 650 bp was size-selected on a 2% E-gel SizeSelection system. Library quality was checked on a Bioanalyzer, concentration was measured with Qubit, and libraries were quantified with the Kapa Library Quantification kit before pooling. Libraries were sequenced paired-end 2 x 150 bp on an Illumina HiSeq 2500. To increase sequence diversity, roughly 24-30% phiX was spiked into each library pool. As for the authors' bioinformatics: Quality-filtered reads were processed with the UMI-based MiGEC pipeline, which removed over 80% of raw TCR sequences during error correction. VDJ genes were aligned to IMGT germline references, and each clonotype was defined by a unique CDR3 amino acid sequence together with V-J genes. Clonal expansion, Shannon diversity and CDR3 relatedness (CalcPairwiseDistances, ClusterSamples) were evaluated with VDJtools, and phylogenetic trees were built with CLCbio workbench. Using coefficient-of-variation modelling across technical triplicates, the study counted a clone as expanded if it had at least 8 unique UMIs. TCRdb applied fastp at Q25 and MiXCR to the public reads, then kept only in-frame beta chains. Each entry is one CDR3 protein sequence, shown with its most common DNA and genes. Clone size and V and J calls follow TCRdb, not the original study. The sample includes roughly 70,000 distinct CDR3 sequences, with 3.9% observed a single time. The top ten clones comprise 1% to 1.5% of the sample.

Unsorted PBMC libraries were generated from 2 million PBMCs stored in RNAlater at -80 °C until RNA extraction. The multiple sclerosis patients were enrolled in a US clinical protocol that evaluated disease progression with magnetic resonance imaging. Peripheral blood underwent Ficoll-Hypaque density gradient centrifugation to isolate PBMCs, which were then cryopreserved in liquid nitrogen. This clonotype was detected only a few times. Its binding antigen is unknown. No much larger clone is present one base from it, and per-base qualities are unavailable. This TCR came from a man aged 25 to 40 with multiple sclerosis. Sequences were obtained from PBMCs. The V gene is TRBV27 and the J gene is TRBJ2-7, and TRBD1 aligns with 10 junction nucleotides. CDR3 reads: CASSILGQGDEQYF. The DNA sequence is TGTGCCAGCAGTATTCTCGGACAGGGGGACGAGCAGTACTTC.